Listed below are T cell receptor beta chains from one sample, sequenced in a study of T-cell reconstitution after alpha-beta-depleted transplantation in children. Each CDR3 protein gets one entry after TCRdb re-called the PCR reads with MiXCR. This sample has a few hundred thousand distinct CDR3 sequences, with around 25% found just once. The material was PBMCs, mostly from graft donor cells, obtained 180 days after TCRalphabeta/CD19-depleted stem cell transplant. The source is a male patient under 18 who had a stem cell transplant for acute lymphoblastic leukemia, so the T cells may come from the graft donor. Both conserved end residues are part of each CDR3. The D gene is left open where the match is weak. Rows give clone size only sometimes, using once, few, many, or a class for an expanded clone.

d_gene,j_gene,v_gene,abundance,CDR3aa,CDR3nt
TRBD2,TRBJ2-7,TRBV4-1,-,CASSQVGLAAYEQYF,TGCGCCAGCAGCCAAGTAGGTCTAGCGGCATACGAGCAGTACTTC
TRBD2,TRBJ2-2,TRBV6-5,-,CASSYYTGRATGELFF,TGTGCCAGCAGTTATTATACCGGGAGGGCCACCGGGGAGCTGTTTTTT
-,TRBJ2-7,TRBV18,-,CASSPSLEQYF,TGTGCCAGCTCACCTTCCCTGGAGCAGTACTTC
-,TRBJ2-3,TRBV7-9,-,CASSFDGGSYTDTQYF,TGTGCCAGCAGCTTTGACGGAGGGTCCTACACAGATACGCAGTATTTT
-,TRBJ2-3,TRBV9,few,CASSVSPGGREKIRADTQYF,TGTGCCAGCAGCGTATCTCCCGGGGGGCGGGAGAAAATTAGGGCAGATACGCAGTATTTT
TRBD2,TRBJ2-7,TRBV6-5,few,CASSYFPLAGDEQYF,TGTGCCAGCAGTTACTTTCCCCTAGCGGGAGACGAGCAGTACTTC
-,TRBJ2-7,TRBV12-3/TRBV12-4,-,CASSPSGHSYEQYF,TGTGCCAGCAGTCCATCGGGACATTCCTACGAGCAGTACTTC
-,TRBJ2-1,TRBV7-8,-,CASSRYNNEQFF,TGTGCCAGCAGCCGTTATAACAATGAGCAGTTCTTC
TRBD2,TRBJ2-1,TRBV11-2,few,CASSPPREGIYNEQFF,TGTGCCAGCAGCCCTCCACGGGAGGGGATCTACAATGAGCAGTTCTTC
-,TRBJ2-7,TRBV5-1,few,CASSLANREKQYF,TGCGCCAGCAGCTTGGCCAACAGGGAAAAGCAGTACTTC
-,TRBJ2-3,TRBV7-6,few,CASSSSSTSTDTQYF,TGTGCCAGCAGCTCGTCCAGTACTAGCACAGATACGCAGTATTTT
TRBD2,TRBJ2-2,TRBV27,once,CASSSSGRAPGELFF,TGTGCCAGCAGTTCTAGCGGGAGGGCTCCCGGGGAGCTGTTTTTT
-,TRBJ1-1,TRBV5-1,-,CASSSWGGTMNTEAFF,TGCGCCAGCAGCTCTTGGGGCGGGACAATGAACACTGAAGCTTTCTTT
-,TRBJ2-7,TRBV2,-,CASSLDEGVYF,TGTGCCAGCAGCCTCGACGAGGGTGTGTACTTC